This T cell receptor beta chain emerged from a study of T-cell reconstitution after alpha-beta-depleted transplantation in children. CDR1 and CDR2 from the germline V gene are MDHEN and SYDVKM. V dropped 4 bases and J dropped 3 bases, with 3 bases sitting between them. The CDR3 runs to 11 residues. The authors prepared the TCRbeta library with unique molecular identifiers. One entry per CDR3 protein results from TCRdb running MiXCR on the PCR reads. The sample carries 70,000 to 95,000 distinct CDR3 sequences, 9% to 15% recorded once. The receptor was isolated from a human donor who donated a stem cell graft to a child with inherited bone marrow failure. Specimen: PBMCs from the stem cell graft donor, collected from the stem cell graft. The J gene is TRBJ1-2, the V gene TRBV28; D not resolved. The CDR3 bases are TGTGCCAGCAGTTGGGACTATGGCTACACCTTC. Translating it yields CASSWDYGYTF.